Each of the 5 T cell receptor beta chains below was sequenced from the same sample in a study of shared clonotypes between healthy human individuals. This table comes from immunoSEQ multiplex PCR, and its TCRdb copy is limited to in-frame clones, with some not included. The profile shows approximately 640,000 clones, roughly 87% of them singletons. The sample comprised memory CD8+ T cells from PBMCs. Subset noted: CD45RO+ cells pooled with CCR7-negative TemRA cells. These receptors were obtained from a man aged 18-30 years in good health. Some clones in this sample may be carry-over from other donors' samples.

J is TRBJ1-1 and V is TRBV4-1; D remains unclear. This CDR3 spans 14 amino acids. V lost 1 base, J lost 0 bases, and 6 bases lay in between. Germline-derived CDR1 and CDR2 are MGHRA and YSYEKL. In DNA form, the CDR3 reads TGCGCCAGCAGCCAAGCGACTCTGAACACTGAAGCTTTCTTT. Protein product: CASSQATLNTEAFF.

The CDR3 DNA follows: TGTGCCAGCAGCTTAGCCGTTGTCCCCCTGGGAGACGAGCAGTACTTC. This gives the protein CASSLAVVPLGDEQYF. This rearrangement joins TRBV11-3 to TRBJ2-7; possible D gene TRBD2, 5 bases. The CDR3 is 16 amino acids. V was pared by 1 base and J by 5 bases, with 18 bases between. Looked up from germline, CDR1 is SGHNT and CDR2 is YENEEA.

The rearrangement links TRBV7-9 to TRBJ1-4; possible D gene TRBD1, 5 bases. The CDR3 covers 15 residues. Germline loops: CDR1 SEHNR, CDR2 FQNEAQ (reference sequence). The V end was cut by 8 bases, the J end by 6 bases, with 19 bases between. The CDR3 is CASELVGGAHEKLFF. In DNA, the CDR3 is TGTGCCAGCGAACTGGTGGGAGGGGCACATGAAAAACTGTTTTTT.

The chain carries TRBV28 and TRBJ2-7; tentatively, D is TRBD1 (5 bases). The CDR3 totals 15 residues. The V and J ends lost 1 base and 2 bases respectively, with 12 bases between them. Germline V CDR1 and CDR2: MDHEN, SYDVKM. The CDR3 region is CASSLFPKGAYEQYF. CDR3 nucleotide sequence: TGTGCCAGCAGTTTATTCCCCAAAGGGGCCTACGAGCAGTACTTC.

The chain carries TRBV7-8 and TRBJ1-1; TRBD1 might be the D (6 bases). The CDR3 loop spans 13 amino acids. Germline assignment: CDR1 SGHVS and CDR2 FQNEAQ. Between the trimmed V and J ends, which lost 5 bases and 6 bases, there was a span of 13 bases. DNA of the CDR3: TGTGCCAGCAGCCAAGGGGGGAATCCTGAAGCTTTCTTT. Its translation is CASSQGGNPEAFF. Supplemented by reference TRBV7-8 and TRBJ1-1, the full variable domain reads GAGVSQSPRYKVAKRGQDVALRCDPISGHVSLFWYQQALGQGPEFLTYFQNEAQLDKSGLPSDRFFAERPEGSVSTLKIQRTQQEDSAVYLCASSQGGNPEAFFGQGTRLTVV.